These 4 T cell receptor beta chains originate from one sample sequenced in a study of blood T cell repertoires in COVID-19. TCRdb keeps only in-frame clones here, not all; method: immunoSEQ multiplex PCR. The sample has roughly 200,000 clones; roughly 87% are singletons. Sequenced input: PBMCs or T cells enriched from blood (not recorded which). The receptors originated from a woman aged 25 to 45 who had recovered from COVID-19.

The chain joins TRBV6-5 to TRBJ1-3, with no clear D. CDR3 length: 16 residues. CDR1 and CDR2 (germline): MNHEY, SVGAGI. V lost 0 bases, J lost 0 bases, and 9 bases lay in between. CDR3: CASSYSTGVSGNTIYF. The CDR3 DNA follows: TGTGCCAGCAGTTACTCTACTGGAGTCTCTGGAAACACCATATATTTT.

This clone was observed a few times. The CDR3 here is CASSPDFSPLHF. Here the CDR3 DNA reads TGTGCCAGCAGCCCCGACTTTTCACCCCTCCACTTT. The genes are TRBV12-3 or TRBV12-4 and TRBJ1-6; D is undetermined. The CDR3 is 12 amino acids. Trimming removed 6 bases from V and 9 bases from J, with 9 bases in between.

The chain joins TRBV24-1 to TRBJ1-2; TRBD1 agrees at 9 bases. CDR1 is KGHDR, CDR2 SFDVKD, per germline. After removal of 4 bases from V and 4 bases from J, the junction contained 6 bases not matched to a gene. This CDR3 spans 15 amino acids. Here the CDR3 reads CATSDNDRGVYGYTF. In DNA, the CDR3 is TGTGCCACCAGTGACAACGACAGGGGGGTCTATGGCTACACCTTC.

This chain connects TRBV30 to TRBJ1-1; D is ambiguous. Deletions cut 5 bases from V and 1 base from J, with 8 bases between. This CDR3 spans 12 amino acids. Germline-derived CDR1 and CDR2 are GTSNPN and SVGIG (reference sequence). As DNA, the CDR3 is TGTGCCTGGGATGACTCGAACACTGAAGCTTTCTTT. Its translation: CAWDDSNTEAFF. The entire variable domain, with the rest obtained from reference TRBV30 and TRBJ1-1, is as follows: SQTIHQWPATLVQPVGSPLSLECTVEGTSNPNLYWYRQAAGRGLQLLFYSVGIGQISSEVPQNLSASRPQDRQFILSSKKLLLSDSGFYLCAWDDSNTEAFFGQGTRLTVV.